The 20 T cell receptor beta chains presented below share a single source sample, sequenced in a study of blood T cell repertoires in COVID-19. Profiling relied on immunoSEQ multiplex PCR, and the TCRdb table lists in-frame clones only, not all of them. Among some 340,000 clones, roughly four fifths were seen once, and the ten largest hold roughly 5.1%. The sequencing input was PBMCs or T cells enriched from blood (not recorded which). The receptors stem from a woman aged 45-59 years who had recovered from COVID-19.

The rearrangement links TRBV27 to TRBJ2-3, with 11 bases lining up with TRBD2. Trimming cost V 6 bases and J 5 bases; bases outside gene matches: 10. Germline CDR1 and CDR2: MNHEY and SMNVEV (reference sequence). This CDR3 region has 16 residues. The CDR3 coding sequence is TGTGCCAGCAGCCCATATAGCGGGGGGGTCCTAGATACGCAGTATTTT. Protein: CASSPYSGGVLDTQYF.

CDR3 nucleotides: TGTGCCAGCAGCCATACCCTAACCGGGACTAGCGTCTACGAGCAGTACTTC. Translated: CASSHTLTGTSVYEQYF. This rearrangement joins TRBV5-5 to TRBJ2-7; 10 nucleotides match TRBD2. CDR3 length: 17 amino acids. The germline gives CDR1 SGHKS, CDR2 YYEKEE (reference sequence). Trimming cost V 4 bases and J 3 bases; bases outside gene matches: 13.

The V call is TRBV6-5, the J call TRBJ1-2; tentative D call: TRBD1 (5 bases). V lost 6 bases, J lost 3 bases, and 14 bases lay in between. This CDR3 is 14 amino acids long. Germline CDR1 reads MNHEY; CDR2 reads SVGAGI. CDR3 protein: CASRAPDRYYGYTF. The DNA of the CDR3 is TGTGCCAGCAGGGCCCCAGACAGATACTATGGCTACACCTTC.

The gene calls are TRBV5-1 and TRBJ2-2; 8 bases agree with TRBD2. The V gene's germline CDR1 is SGHRS and CDR2 YFSETQ. The CDR3 is 14 amino acids. The V and J ends lost 4 bases and 6 bases, in that order; junction bases with no gene match: 5. The CDR3 here is CASSNGGAAGELFF. CDR3 nucleotides: TGCGCCAGCAGCAACGGGGGGGCCGCCGGGGAGCTGTTTTTT.

This clone was seen only a few times. CDR3: CASSSNSGQGDEKLFF. In DNA form, the CDR3 reads TGTGCCAGCAGCTCTAACTCGGGACAGGGAGATGAAAAACTGTTTTTT. The chain couples TRBV7-6 to TRBJ1-4; 9 nucleotides match TRBD1. Germline V gene data show CDR1 as SGHVS and CDR2 as FNYEAQ. CDR3 length: 16 amino acids. The junction had 9 bases not matched to a gene; V was cut back by 4 bases and J by 6 bases.

The chain carries TRBV20-1 and TRBJ2-7; possible D gene TRBD1, 6 bases. The CDR3 has 10 amino acids. The V end was cut by 4 bases, the J end by 6 bases, with 7 bases between. Germline V gene sequence: CDR1 DFQATT, CDR2 SNEGSKA (reference sequence). Here the CDR3 reads CSAMDSEQYF. As DNA, the CDR3 is TGCAGTGCTATGGACAGCGAGCAGTACTTC.

The genes are TRBV6-5 and TRBJ1-1; 8 nucleotides match TRBD1. J was trimmed by 11 bases and V by 1 base; bases with no gene match: 12. CDR3 length: 15 amino acids. Germline V gene lookup returns CDR1 MNHEY and CDR2 SVGAGI. The CDR3 is CASSYWGQASLRAFF. In DNA form, the CDR3 reads TGTGCCAGCAGTTACTGGGGACAGGCGAGCCTTCGGGCTTTCTTT.

DNA for the CDR3: TGTGCCAGCAGCCGGTCCTCACTACTAGAGACCCAGTACTTC. It codes for CASSRSSLLETQYF. The rearrangement uses TRBV27 and TRBJ2-5; D ambiguous. Germline CDR1 MNHEY, CDR2 SMNVEV (reference sequence). V lost 6 bases, J lost 4 bases, and 15 bases lay in between. The CDR3 sequence is 14 residues long.

The gene calls are TRBV10-1 and TRBJ1-1, with TRBD1 identical over 9 bases. The germline gives CDR1 WNHNN, CDR2 SYGVQD (reference sequence). CDR3 length: 11 residues. V was pared by 8 bases and J by 11 bases, with 6 bases of the junction left unmatched. The DNA of the CDR3 is TGCGCCAGCGGGGGACAGGGTAGGGCTTTCTTT. This codes for CASGGQGRAFF.

This clone turned up a few times. The V and J genes are TRBV3-1 (or the pseudogene TRBV3-2) and TRBJ2-5; 7 bases agree with TRBD1. The CDR3 has 16 amino acids. Germline V gene lookup returns CDR1 LGHDT and CDR2 YNNKEL (reference sequence). Unmatched junction bases numbered 9, after V lost 4 bases and J lost 1 base. The CDR3 DNA reads as TGTGCCAGCAGCCTTAGACAGGGAAGGGGCCAAGAGACCCAGTACTTC. This gives the protein CASSLRQGRGQETQYF.

The J gene is TRBJ2-7, the V gene TRBV29-1; TRBD1 agrees at 11 bases. With 6 bases clipped from V and 3 bases from J, the junction kept 7 bases outside the gene matches. The CDR3 covers 14 residues. CDR1 SQVTM and CDR2 ANQGSEA come from the germline V gene. As DNA, the CDR3 is TGCAGCGTGACCGGGACAGGGGGTTACTACGAGCAGTACTTC. Its protein is CSVTGTGGYYEQYF.

The rearrangement uses TRBV9 and TRBJ1-5; D not resolved. Germline values: CDR1 SGDLS, CDR2 YYNGEE. CDR3 length: 14 residues. V was shortened by 0 bases and J by 6 bases, with 10 bases between the two germline ends. The CDR3 loop reads CASSVGGWSQPQHF. The DNA of the CDR3 is TGTGCCAGCAGCGTAGGTGGTTGGAGTCAGCCCCAGCATTTT. Based on the CDR3 plus reference TRBV9 and TRBJ1-5, the full variable domain is DSGVTQTPKHLITATGQRVTLRCSPRSGDLSVYWYQQSLDQGLQFLIQYYNGEERAKGNILERFSAQQFPDLHSELNLSSLELGDSALYFCASSVGGWSQPQHFGDGTRLSIL.

The rearrangement joins TRBV13 to TRBJ2-1, with 7 nucleotides matching TRBD2. CDR3 length: 14 residues. V lost 3 bases, J lost 5 bases, and 4 bases stayed unmatched. The germline CDR1 and CDR2 sequences are PRHDT and FYEKMQ (reference sequence). CDR3 sequence (DNA): TGTGCCAGCAGCTTTGGGACTAAAGACAATGAGCAGTTCTTC. This translates into CASSFGTKDNEQFF. Full variable domain (missing parts from reference TRBV13 and TRBJ2-1): AAGVIQSPRHLIKEKRETATLKCYPIPRHDTVYWYQQGPGQDPQFLISFYEKMQSDKGSIPDRFSAQQFSDYHSELNMSSLELGDSALYFCASSFGTKDNEQFFGPGTRLTVL.

V and J are TRBV11-3 and TRBJ2-5; 9 nucleotides match TRBD2. This CDR3 comprises 13 residues. Germline V gene sequence: CDR1 SGHNT, CDR2 YENEEA. V gave up 5 bases and J gave up 4 bases; unmatched junction bases: 2. The CDR3, as DNA: TGTGCCAGCAGCGCGGGGGGGCCAGAGACCCAGTACTTC. Translation gives CASSAGGPETQYF.

V is TRBV5-4 and J is TRBJ2-3; TRBD2 aligns across 7 bases. CDR1 and CDR2 from the germline V gene are SGHNT and YYREEE (reference sequence). The CDR3 has 15 residues. V shed 6 bases, J shed 3 bases, and the junction held 10 bases outside the gene matches. DNA for the CDR3: TGTGCCAGCACCCGGAGCGGGGCCGGGACAGATACGCAGTATTTT. Protein product: CASTRSGAGTDTQYF.

V usage is TRBV5-1 and J usage is TRBJ2-1, with 8 nucleotides matching TRBD2. Looked up from germline, CDR1 is SGHRS and CDR2 is YFSETQ. V shed 1 base and J 2 bases; nucleotides not matched to a gene: 11. This CDR3 has 18 residues. Written as DNA, the CDR3 is TGCGCCAGCAGCTTGAACGCTTTAGCGGGGCCGGCCTACAATGAGCAGTTCTTC. Residues: CASSLNALAGPAYNEQFF. The entire variable domain, with the rest obtained from reference TRBV5-1 and TRBJ2-1, is as follows: KAGVTQTPRYLIKTRGQQVTLSCSPISGHRSVSWYQQTPGQGLQFLFEYFSETQRNKGNFPGRFSGRQFSNSRSEMNVSTLELGDSALYLCASSLNALAGPAYNEQFFGPGTRLTVL.

The chain is built from TRBV7-2 and TRBJ1-2, with 11 positions matching TRBD1. The CDR3 covers 15 residues. The germline CDR1 and CDR2 sequences are SGHTA and FQGNSA. Germline trimming cut 4 bases from V and 1 base from J; bases unmatched to any gene: 2. The CDR3, as DNA: TGTGCCAGCAGCTCGGACAGGGGGCTTAACTATGGCTACACCTTC. Translated, it gives CASSSDRGLNYGYTF.

This chain connects TRBV11-3 to TRBJ2-2, with TRBD1 as a possible D gene (6 bases). CDR3 length: 14 residues. The V gene's germline CDR1 is SGHNT and CDR2 YENEEA. V was trimmed by 5 bases and J by 6 bases, leaving 13 bases between them. Here the CDR3 reads CASSRVQGPGELFF. CDR3 nucleotide sequence: TGTGCCAGCAGCCGCGTACAGGGTCCCGGGGAGCTGTTTTTT.

The CDR3: CASRSGRAFDEQFF. CDR3 bases: TGTGCCAGCAGGAGCGGGAGGGCCTTCGATGAGCAGTTCTTC. The chain carries TRBV2 and TRBJ2-1; 10 bases are shared with TRBD2. The CDR3 totals 14 residues. Losses at the gene ends were 6 bases for V and 8 bases for J; bases not matched to a gene: 7. CDR1 SNHLY and CDR2 FYNNEI come from the germline V gene.

The chain has TRBV30 and TRBJ1-5; D not resolved. V was trimmed by 0 bases and J by 1 base, leaving 7 bases between them. CDR3 length equals 14 residues. Looked up from germline, CDR1 is GTSNPN and CDR2 is SVGIG (reference sequence). The CDR3 DNA follows: TGTGCCTGGAGTGTGGGAGGGAGCAATCAGCCCCAGCATTTT. This sequence encodes CAWSVGGSNQPQHF.